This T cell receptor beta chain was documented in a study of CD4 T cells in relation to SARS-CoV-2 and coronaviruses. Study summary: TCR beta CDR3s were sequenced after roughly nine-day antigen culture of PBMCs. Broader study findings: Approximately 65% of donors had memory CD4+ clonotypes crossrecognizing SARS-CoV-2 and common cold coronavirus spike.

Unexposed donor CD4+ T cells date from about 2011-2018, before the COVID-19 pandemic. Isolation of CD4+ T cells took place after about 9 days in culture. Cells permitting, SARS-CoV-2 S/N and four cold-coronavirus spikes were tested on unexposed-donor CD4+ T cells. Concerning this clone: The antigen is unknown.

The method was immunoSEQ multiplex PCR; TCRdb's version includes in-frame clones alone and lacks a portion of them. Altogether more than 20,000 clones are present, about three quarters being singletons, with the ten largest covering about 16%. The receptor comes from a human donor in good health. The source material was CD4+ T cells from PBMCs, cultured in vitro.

CDR3: CASSLAGTSYEQYF. CDR3 sequence (DNA): TGCGCCAGCAGCTTGGCTGGCACCTCCTACGAGCAGTACTTC. The chain recombines TRBV5-1 with TRBJ2-7, with unresolved D. Germline CDR1 SGHRS, CDR2 YFSETQ. The CDR3 runs to 14 residues. Trimming pared 0 bases from V and 0 bases from J, leaving 7 bases between.